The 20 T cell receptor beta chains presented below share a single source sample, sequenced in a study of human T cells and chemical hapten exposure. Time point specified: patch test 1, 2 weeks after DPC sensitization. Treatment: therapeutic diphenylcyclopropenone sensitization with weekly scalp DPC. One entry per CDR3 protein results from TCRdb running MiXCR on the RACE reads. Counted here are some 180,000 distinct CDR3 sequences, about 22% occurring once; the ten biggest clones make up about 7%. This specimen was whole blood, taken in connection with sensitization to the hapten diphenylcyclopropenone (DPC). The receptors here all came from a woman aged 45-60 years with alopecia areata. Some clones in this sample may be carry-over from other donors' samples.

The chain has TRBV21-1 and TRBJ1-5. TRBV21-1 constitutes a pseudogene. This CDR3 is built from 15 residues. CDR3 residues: CASSKVRHRWTRGHF. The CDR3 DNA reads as TGTGCCAGCAGCAAAGTACGGCATCGGTGGACCCGAGGGCATTTT.

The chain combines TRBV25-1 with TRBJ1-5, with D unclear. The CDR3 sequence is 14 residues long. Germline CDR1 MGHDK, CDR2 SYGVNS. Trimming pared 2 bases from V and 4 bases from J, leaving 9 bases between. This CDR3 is CASSEKGLNQPQHF. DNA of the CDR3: TGTGCCAGCAGTGAAAAGGGATTGAATCAGCCCCAGCATTTT.

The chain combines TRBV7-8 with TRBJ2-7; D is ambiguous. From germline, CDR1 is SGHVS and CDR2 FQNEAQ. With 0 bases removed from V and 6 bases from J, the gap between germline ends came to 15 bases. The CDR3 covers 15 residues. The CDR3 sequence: CASSLADGPHGEQYF. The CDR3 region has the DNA TGTGCCAGCAGCTTAGCTGACGGCCCACATGGCGAGCAGTACTTC.

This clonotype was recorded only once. The CDR3 coding sequence is TGCAGTGTTGTGAGGGACAGGGCCTCCGAGACCCAGTACTTC. Translating gives CSVVRDRASETQYF. This chain links TRBV20-1 with TRBJ2-5, with 9 bases identical to TRBD1. The CDR3 spans 14 residues. V lost 7 bases to trimming and J lost 5 bases; unmatched junction nucleotides: 11. CDR1 is DFQATT, CDR2 SNEGSKA, per germline (reference sequence).

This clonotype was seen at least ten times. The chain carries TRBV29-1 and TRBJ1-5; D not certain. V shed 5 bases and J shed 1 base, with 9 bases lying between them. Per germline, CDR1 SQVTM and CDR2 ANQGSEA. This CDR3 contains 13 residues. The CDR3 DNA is TGCAGCGTTCGGGAGACGAGCAATCAGCCCCAGCATTTT. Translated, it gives CSVRETSNQPQHF.

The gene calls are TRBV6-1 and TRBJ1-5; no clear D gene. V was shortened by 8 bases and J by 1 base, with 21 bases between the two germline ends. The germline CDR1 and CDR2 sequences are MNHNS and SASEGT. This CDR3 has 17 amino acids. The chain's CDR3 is CASLPTRILGSNQPQHF. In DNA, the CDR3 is TGTGCCAGCCTCCCGACGCGGATTTTAGGAAGCAATCAGCCCCAGCATTTT.

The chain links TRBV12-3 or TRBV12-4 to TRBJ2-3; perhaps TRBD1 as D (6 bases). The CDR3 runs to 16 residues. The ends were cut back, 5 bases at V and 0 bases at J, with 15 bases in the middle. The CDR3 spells CASSPYRVPSTDTQYF. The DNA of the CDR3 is TGTGCCAGCAGTCCGTACAGGGTCCCTAGCACAGATACGCAGTATTTT.

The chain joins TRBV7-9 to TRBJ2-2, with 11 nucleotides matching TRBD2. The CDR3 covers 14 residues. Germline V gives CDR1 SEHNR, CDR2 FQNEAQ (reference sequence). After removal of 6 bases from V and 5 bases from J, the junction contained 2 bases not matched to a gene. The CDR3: CASRLAGDTGELFF. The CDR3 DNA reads TGTGCCAGCAGACTAGCGGGAGATACCGGGGAGCTGTTTTTT.

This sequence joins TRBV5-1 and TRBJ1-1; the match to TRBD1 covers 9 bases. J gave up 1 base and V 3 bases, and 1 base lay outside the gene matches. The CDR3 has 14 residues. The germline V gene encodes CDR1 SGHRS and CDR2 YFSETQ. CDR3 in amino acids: CASSWGQGNTEAFF. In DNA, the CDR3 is TGCGCCAGCAGCTGGGGACAGGGGAACACTGAAGCTTTCTTT.

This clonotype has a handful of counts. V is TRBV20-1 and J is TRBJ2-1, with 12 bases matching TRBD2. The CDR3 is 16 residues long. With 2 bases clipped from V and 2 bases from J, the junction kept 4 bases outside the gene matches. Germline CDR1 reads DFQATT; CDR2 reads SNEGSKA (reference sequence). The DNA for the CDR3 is TGCAGTGCTAGAATAGGACTAGCGGGAACCTACAATGAGCAGTTCTTC. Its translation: CSARIGLAGTYNEQFF.

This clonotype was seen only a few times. CDR3 loop: CARGGAGQETQYF. The CDR3 DNA reads as TGTGCCCGCGGCGGGGCGGGGCAAGAGACCCAGTACTTC. This rearrangement joins TRBV2 to TRBJ2-5; D is perhaps TRBD2 (6 bases). Germline V CDR1 and CDR2: SNHLY, FYNNEI. Between the trimmed V and J ends, which lost 11 bases and 2 bases, there was a span of 15 bases. CDR3 length: 13 residues.

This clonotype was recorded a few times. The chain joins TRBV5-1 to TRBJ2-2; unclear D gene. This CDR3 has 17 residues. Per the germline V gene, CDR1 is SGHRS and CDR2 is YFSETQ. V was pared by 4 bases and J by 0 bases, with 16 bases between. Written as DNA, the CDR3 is TGCGCCAGCAGCGTCCCCCGGGTCGGGTCGAACACCGGGGAGCTGTTTTTT. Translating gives CASSVPRVGSNTGELFF.

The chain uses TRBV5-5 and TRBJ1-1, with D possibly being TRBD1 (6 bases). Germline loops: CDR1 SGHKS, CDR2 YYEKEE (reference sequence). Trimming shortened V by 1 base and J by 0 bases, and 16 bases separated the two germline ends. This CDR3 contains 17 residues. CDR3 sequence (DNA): TGTGCCAGCAGCTTGTTCCCCAGGGGAAATATGAACACTGAAGCTTTCTTT. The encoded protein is CASSLFPRGNMNTEAFF.

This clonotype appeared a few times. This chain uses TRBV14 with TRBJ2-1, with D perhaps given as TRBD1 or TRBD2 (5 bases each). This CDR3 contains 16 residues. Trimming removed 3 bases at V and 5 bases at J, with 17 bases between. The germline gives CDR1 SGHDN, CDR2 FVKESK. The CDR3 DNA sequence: TGTGCCAGCAGCCATGGACTCTGGTCGGGACACAATGAGCAGTTCTTC. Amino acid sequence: CASSHGLWSGHNEQFF.

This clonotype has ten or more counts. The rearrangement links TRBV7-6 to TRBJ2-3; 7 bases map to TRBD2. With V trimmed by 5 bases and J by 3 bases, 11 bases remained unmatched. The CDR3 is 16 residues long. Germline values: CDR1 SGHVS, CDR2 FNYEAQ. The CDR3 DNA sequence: TGTGCCAGCAGCCCCTACAGCGGGGTAGGGACAGATACGCAGTATTTT. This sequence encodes CASSPYSGVGTDTQYF.

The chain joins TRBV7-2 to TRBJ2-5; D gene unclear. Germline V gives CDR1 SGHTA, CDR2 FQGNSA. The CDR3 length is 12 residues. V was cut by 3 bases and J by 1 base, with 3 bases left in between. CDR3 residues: CASSFTQETQYF. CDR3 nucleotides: TGTGCCAGCAGCTTCACCCAAGAGACCCAGTACTTC.

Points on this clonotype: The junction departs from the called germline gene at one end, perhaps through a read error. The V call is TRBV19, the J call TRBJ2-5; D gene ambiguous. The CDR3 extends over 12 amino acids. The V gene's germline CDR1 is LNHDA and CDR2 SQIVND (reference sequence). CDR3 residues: CVSSSRKETQYF. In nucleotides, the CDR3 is TGTGTCAGTAGCTCCAGGAAAGAGACCCAGTACTTC.

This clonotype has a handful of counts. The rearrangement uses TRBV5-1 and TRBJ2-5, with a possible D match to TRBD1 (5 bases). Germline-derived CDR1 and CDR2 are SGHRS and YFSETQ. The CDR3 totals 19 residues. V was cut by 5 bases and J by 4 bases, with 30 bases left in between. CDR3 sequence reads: CASRRMLPPKGAIGETQYF. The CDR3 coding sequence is TGCGCCAGCAGACGGATGTTGCCGCCTAAAGGGGCCATCGGAGAGACCCAGTACTTC.

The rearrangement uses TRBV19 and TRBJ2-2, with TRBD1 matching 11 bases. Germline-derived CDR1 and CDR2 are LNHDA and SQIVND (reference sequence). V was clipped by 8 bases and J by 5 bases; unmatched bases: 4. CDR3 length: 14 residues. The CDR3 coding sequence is TGTGCCAGTTCCGGGACAGGGGGGACCGGGGAGCTGTTTTTT. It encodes CASSGTGGTGELFF.

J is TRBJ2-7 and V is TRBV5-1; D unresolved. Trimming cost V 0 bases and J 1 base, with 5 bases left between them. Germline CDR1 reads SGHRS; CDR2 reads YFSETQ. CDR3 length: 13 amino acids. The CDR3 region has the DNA TGCGCCAGCAGCTTGGGGGTATCCTACGAGCAGTACTTC. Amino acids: CASSLGVSYEQYF.